Listed below are T cell receptor beta chains from one sample, sequenced in a study of memory CD8 T cells in hepatitis C reinfection. The repertoire was sequenced with immunoSEQ multiplex PCR; TCRdb's copy has only in-frame clones and lacks some. Of tens of thousands of clones in the sample, around 87% were seen once. The specimen was naive CD8+ T cells sorted from blood. Receptors were obtained from a man aged 18 to 35 with hepatitis C virus infection. CDR3s include the opening cysteine and the closing phenylalanine or tryptophan. The order of the fields is D gene, V gene, J gene, CDR3 protein, CDR3 DNA. The D gene is left open where the match is weak.

TRBD2	TRBV2	TRBJ2-1	CASTPGGTSGGPYNEQFF	TGTGCCAGCACTCCGGGGGGGACTAGCGGGGGTCCCTACAATGAGCAGTTCTTC
TRBD1	TRBV10-3	TRBJ1-4	CAISGGTGGFEKLFF	TGTGCCATCAGTGGGGGGACAGGGGGCTTTGAAAAACTGTTTTTT
-	TRBV13	TRBJ1-3	CASSLGLGNTIYF	TGTGCCAGCAGCTTAGGCCTCGGGAACACCATATATTTT
-	TRBV6-5	TRBJ2-2	CASSYESGGELFF	TGTGCCAGCAGTTACGAGTCAGGCGGGGAGCTGTTTTTT
TRBD2	TRBV19	TRBJ2-3	CASSTSTSGASTDTQYF	TGTGCCAGTAGTACGTCGACTAGCGGGGCCTCAACAGATACGCAGTATTTT
TRBD1	TRBV5-1	TRBJ2-1	CASSLGTGGFNEQFF	TGCGCCAGCAGCCTCGGGACAGGGGGCTTCAATGAGCAGTTCTTC
TRBD1	TRBV19	TRBJ1-5	CASRALTGGSQPQHF	TGTGCCAGTAGAGCCCTCACAGGGGGAAGTCAGCCCCAGCATTTT
-	TRBV2	TRBJ2-5	CASSPPGQETQYF	TGTGCCAGCAGTCCCCCAGGCCAGGAGACCCAGTACTTC
-	TRBV7-6	TRBJ1-6	CASSPGGSTSPLHF	TGTGCCAGCAGCCCGGGGGGCAGTACCTCACCCCTCCACTTT
TRBD1	TRBV28	TRBJ1-5	CASRSLTGNQPQHF	TGTGCCAGCCGATCCCTGACAGGGAATCAGCCCCAGCATTTT
-	TRBV27	TRBJ2-2	CASSFSNTGELFF	TGTGCCAGCAGTTTCTCGAACACCGGGGAGCTGTTTTTT
-	TRBV25-1	TRBJ1-5	CASRLGASYSNQPQHF	TGTGCCAGCAGGCTAGGGGCTTCCTATAGCAATCAGCCCCAGCATTTT
-	TRBV9	TRBJ2-2	CASSLPAGQDTGELFF	TGTGCCAGCAGCCTCCCAGCGGGCCAAGACACCGGGGAGCTGTTTTTT